This TCR beta chain was sequenced in a study of blood T cell repertoires in COVID-19 (dated by TCRdb to about 2020). Notes on the research overall: Collaborator samples came from the United States, Italy and Spain and covered acute and convalescent phases of COVID-19. The samples were drawn from the first 160 participants of the ongoing ImmuneRACE study and from over 950 subjects provided by 6 global collaborators. The material from the prospective study consisted of cDNA or gDNA derived from T cells, B-cell-depleted T cells, or PBMCs. Where available, HLA class I and class II types were taken from metadata supplied by the sample provider and were not determined by assay-based typing. Sample metadata almost always included a de-identified subject ID, COVID-19 status, age in years and sex. Subjects who had been exposed to COVID-19, were actively infected with it, or had recovered from it provided the deeply sampled blood TCRbeta repertoires that made up the dataset. The repertoires were released in a freely available public database intended as a resource for research on the immune response to SARS-CoV-2.

Counted from cysteine to phenylalanine, this CDR3 has 15 amino acids. Only the CDR3 part of the read is kept: 45 bases, read in frame from the first base. After removal of 2 bases from V and 5 bases from J, the junction retains 6 bases not matched to a gene. CDR1 and CDR2, looked up from the germline V gene, are SGHNT and YENEEA. A word on this clone: There is no known antigen for this receptor. Base-call qualities are not available, and no considerably larger clone is one nucleotide away.

TCRbeta CDR3 regions were amplified from genomic DNA using the immunoSEQ Assay, a bias-controlled multiplex PCR. The study's own analysis went as follows. Nucleated cell counts per sample were estimated from amplification of reference gene primers within the assay. To quantify the absolute abundance of each unique TCRbeta CDR3 rearrangement, sequence reads were collapsed and filtered. For each sample, productive Simpson clonality was calculated by taking the square root of Simpson's diversity index across productive rearrangements. TCRdb holds this immuneACCESS table with in-frame rearrangements only. Some clones are missing; in checked studies, unresolved V genes explain under half, and the rest has no known cause. V and J calls and clone size follow that table, whereas D and trimming were derived from the DNA. For this sample there are around 230,000 clones; approximately 90% appear just once. Of the sample, around 2.7% is held by the ten largest clones.

Participants in the prospective study were enrolled through a virtual design, were aged roughly 18 to 100 years, and lived in some 24 United States geographic areas. To assign participants to cohorts, the prospective study relied on clinical history that participants themselves reported in a screening survey and a study questionnaire. ImmuneRACE Cohort 3 recovered participants were defined by two consecutive negative NP/OP PCR tests, healthcare professional clearance, or symptom resolution. In the prospective study, mobile phlebotomists collected whole blood, serum and a nasopharyngeal or oropharyngeal swab from each participant. Additional blood draws and questionnaires over an approximately two-month period could optionally be provided by prospective study participants. Blood samples from the prospective study were shipped frozen or at room temperature prior to DNA extraction. What the research found in general, with its limitations: The amount of clinical and demographic metadata varied by source and participant and was provided uncurated.

Sequencing was done on a sample of PBMCs or T cells enriched from blood (not recorded which). The sequence is built from TRBV11-3 and TRBJ1-5, and 7 junctional nucleotides match TRBD1. This clonotype was sampled from a woman aged 25 to 39 who had recovered from COVID-19. The nucleotide sequence is TGTGCCAGCAGCTTACGCGAGGGGGCCCATCAGCCCCAGCATTTT. This codes for CASSLREGAHQPQHF.